What follows is one TCR beta chain and its context. Its target is not known. This sample is drawn from a study of cytomegalovirus exposure and HLA in healthy donors. Study conclusions and caveats: Apparent HLA restriction characterized most CMV-associated TCR beta chains in a later analysis.

Both 60 Vbeta primers and 13 Jbeta primers went into the PCR. Sequencing was performed with immunoSEQ multiplex PCR; in TCRdb, only in-frame clones are kept and a portion is missing. In the table there are over 100,000 clones, 70% of which are singletons. The TCR comes from a man under 40 in good health and CMV-seropositive. Sample: PBMCs.

The CDR3 spells CASSTHGTANEKLFF. The CDR3 DNA reads TGTGCCAGCAGCACCCACGGGACAGCTAATGAAAAACTGTTTTTT. The chain combines TRBV11-3 with TRBJ1-4, with 7 bases that match TRBD1. V shed 5 bases, J shed 3 bases, and the junction held 6 bases outside the gene matches. Per the germline V gene, CDR1 is SGHNT and CDR2 is YENEEA. The CDR3 covers 15 residues. The full variable domain, rest sourced from reference TRBV11-3 and TRBJ1-4, is EAGVVQSPRYKIIEKKQPVAFWCNPISGHNTLYWYLQNLGQGPELLIRYENEEAVDDSQLPKDRFSAERLKGVDSTLKIQPAELGDSAVYLCASSTHGTANEKLFFGSGTQLSVL.